Listed here are 18 T cell receptor beta chains from one sample, sequenced in a study of shared clonotypes between healthy human individuals (dated by TCRdb to 2018 to 2020). The library was generated by the immunoSEQ multiplex PCR assay. TCRdb holds this immuneACCESS table with in-frame rearrangements only. Some clones are missing; in checked studies, unresolved V genes explain under half, and the rest has no known cause. The sample data list approximately 500,000 clones, and 60% to 80% of these were observed just once. 12% of the sample is in the top ten clones. What was sequenced was PBMCs. The receptors were sampled from a woman aged 40 to 55 in good health. Some clones in this sample may be carry-over from other donors' samples.

The chain carries TRBV2 and TRBJ2-5; D may be TRBD1 or TRBD2 (6 bases each). CDR1 is SNHLY and CDR2 is FYNNEI in the germline V gene. This CDR3 contains 13 residues. Trimming cost V 7 bases and J 5 bases, with 14 bases left between them. As DNA, the CDR3 is TGTGCCAGCAAAACAGACGGGGGCGAGACCCAGTACTTC. It translates to CASKTDGGETQYF.

This chain links TRBV28 with TRBJ1-5; D unclear. This CDR3 is built from 13 residues. Germline CDR1 MDHEN, CDR2 SYDVKM. Trimming shortened V by 8 bases and J by 5 bases, and 13 bases separated the two germline ends. CDR3 amino acids: CASGSGGYQPQHF. The DNA for the CDR3 is TGTGCCAGCGGCTCGGGCGGATATCAGCCCCAGCATTTT.

V is TRBV7-3 and J is TRBJ2-1, with 11 bases fitting TRBD2. Germline V gene sequence: CDR1 SGHTA, CDR2 FQGTGA. Losses at the gene ends were 4 bases for V and 9 bases for J; bases not matched to a gene: 2. The CDR3 has 13 amino acids. The CDR3 is CASSSGTSGEQFF. Written as DNA, the CDR3 is TGTGCCAGCAGCTCCGGGACTAGCGGTGAGCAGTTCTTC.

This sequence joins TRBV7-9 and TRBJ2-1, with D possibly matching TRBD2 (6 bases). Trimming took 4 bases from V and 4 from J, leaving 14 bases between them. This CDR3 region has 15 residues. Germline V lookup: CDR1 SEHNR, CDR2 FQNEAQ (reference sequence). The CDR3 region has the DNA TGTGCCAGCAGCTCCGGGATCGGAGGGTACAATGAGCAGTTCTTC. Its translation is CASSSGIGGYNEQFF. Supplemented by reference TRBV7-9 and TRBJ2-1, the full variable domain reads DTGVSQNPRHKITKRGQNVTFRCDPISEHNRLYWYRQTLGQGPEFLTYFQNEAQLEKSRLLSDRFSAERPKGSFSTLEIQRTEQGDSAMYLCASSSGIGGYNEQFFGPGTRLTVL.

Many counts were recorded for this clone. Other DNA sequences of this sample code for an identical CDR3. V and J are TRBV2 and TRBJ2-7, with D possibly called TRBD1 or TRBD2 (5 bases each). Trimming removed 6 bases at V and 2 bases at J, with 11 bases between. The CDR3 totals 13 residues. Germline lookup yields CDR1 SNHLY and CDR2 FYNNEI. The CDR3 bases are TGTGCCAGCAGGGGACCCGAGCCCTACGAGCAGTACTTC. Translated, it gives CASRGPEPYEQYF. Full variable domain (outside the CDR3, taken from reference TRBV2 and TRBJ2-7): EPEVTQTPSHQVTQMGQEVILRCVPISNHLYFYWYRQILGQKVEFLVSFYNNEISEKSEIFDDQFSVERPDGSNFTLKIRSTKLEDSAMYFCASRGPEPYEQYFGPGTRLTVT.

The V and J genes are TRBV5-1 and TRBJ2-7; weak D call: TRBD2 (7 bases). Trimming took off 1 base at V and 11 bases at J, with 13 bases between the two ends. There are 12 residues in the CDR3. The germline CDR1 and CDR2 sequences are SGHRS and YFSETQ. The DNA for the CDR3 is TGCGCCAGCAGCTTGAGGGAGGGGGTGAAGTACTTC. Translation gives CASSLREGVKYF.

CDR3 loop: CASSSGLEGELFF. CDR3 in DNA: TGTGCCAGCAGCTCGGGACTAGAAGGGGAGCTGTTTTTT. The J gene is TRBJ2-2, the V gene TRBV7-3; TRBD2 matches 8 bases. Germline CDR1 is SGHTA and CDR2 is FQGTGA. The junction had 3 bases not matched to a gene; V was cut back by 4 bases and J by 8 bases. The CDR3 is made up of 13 amino acids.

The V and J genes are TRBV13 and TRBJ1-1; weak D call: TRBD1 (5 bases). Germline lookup yields CDR1 PRHDT and CDR2 FYEKMQ (reference sequence). The ends were cut back, 0 bases at V and 4 bases at J, with 6 bases in the middle. The CDR3 loop spans 13 amino acids. For the CDR3, the DNA is TGTGCCAGCAGCTTAGGGGGGGGCACTGAAGCTTTCTTT. This translates into CASSLGGGTEAFF.

The chain couples TRBV18 to TRBJ1-2, with D perhaps matching TRBD1 (5 bases). Looked up from germline, CDR1 is KGHSH and CDR2 is LQKENI. The CDR3 is 14 residues long. Trimming stripped 5 bases from V and 2 bases from J, with 12 bases between. CDR3: CASSKTAENYGYTF. The CDR3 DNA follows: TGTGCCAGCTCAAAGACAGCCGAAAACTATGGCTACACCTTC.

The rearrangement uses TRBV18 and TRBJ2-3, with TRBD2 as a possible D gene (7 bases). This CDR3 has 17 amino acids. Trimming took off 8 bases at V and 1 base at J, with 22 bases between the two ends. CDR1 and CDR2 from the germline V gene are KGHSH and LQKENI. CDR3 residues: CASAPARGARGTDTQYF. The CDR3 DNA follows: TGTGCCAGCGCCCCGGCCCGGGGGGCGCGGGGCACAGATACGCAGTATTTT.

The chain has TRBV9 and TRBJ2-5; 7 bases agree with TRBD1. The CDR3 sequence is 13 residues long. The V gene end was trimmed by 4 bases and the J gene end by 5 bases; junction bases not matched to a gene: 5. Looked up from germline, CDR1 is SGDLS and CDR2 is YYNGEE. CDR3 DNA sequence: TGTGCCAGCAGCATTACAGGGGTGGAGACCCAGTACTTC. It specifies CASSITGVETQYF.

This clone was seen once. The V gene is TRBV9, the J gene TRBJ1-5; the D gene is possibly TRBD1 (5 bases). Germline CDR1 SGDLS, CDR2 YYNGEE. V was cut by 5 bases and J by 4 bases, with 13 bases left in between. This CDR3 has 14 amino acids. This CDR3 reads CASSYGTENQPQHF. The DNA of the CDR3 is TGTGCCAGCAGTTACGGGACGGAGAATCAGCCCCAGCATTTT.

The count of this clone is one. A read error may explain this, as a much larger clone is one base away. The rearrangement links TRBV9 to TRBJ1-2; 12 bases are a match to TRBD1. The CDR3 has 16 residues. CDR1 and CDR2 (germline): SGDLS, YYNGEE. The CDR3, as DNA: TGTGCCAGCAGCGTAGGGGGACAGGGGGCTACGGGTGGCTGCACCTTC. It encodes CASSVGGQGATGGCTF. Looking up the rest from reference TRBV9 and TRBJ1-2 gives the full variable domain: DSGVTQTPKHLITATGQRVTLRCSPRSGDLSVYWYQQSLDQGLQFLIQYYNGEERAKGNILERFSAQQFPDLHSELNLSSLELGDSALYFCASSVGGQGATGGCTFGSGTRLTVV.

This clone was recorded once. The chain carries TRBV21-1 and TRBJ1-2. TRBV21-1 is labeled a pseudogene. This CDR3 is built from 19 residues. The CDR3 nucleotides read TGTGCCAGCAGCAAAGCTCCCGGGTCGCCCCTCCTGACTAACTATGGCTACACCTTC. Its translation: CASSKAPGSPLLTNYGYTF.

This chain joins TRBV13 and TRBJ2-2; TRBD2 agrees at 8 bases. CDR3 length: 16 amino acids. CDR1 and CDR2 (germline): PRHDT, FYEKMQ (reference sequence). J gave up 5 bases and V 0 bases, and 5 bases lay outside the gene matches. The CDR3 sequence: CASSLGLGGRTGELFF. CDR3 coding DNA: TGTGCCAGCAGCTTAGGCCTTGGCGGGAGGACCGGGGAGCTGTTTTTT.

The genes are TRBV7-2 and TRBJ2-1, with 8 bases lining up with TRBD2. Germline assignment: CDR1 SGHTA and CDR2 FQGNSA. The CDR3 length is 15 residues. V dropped 2 bases and J dropped 4; count of bases not matched to a gene: 4. CDR3 residues: CASSLILAGYNEQFF. DNA of the CDR3: TGTGCCAGCAGCTTAATTCTAGCGGGTTACAATGAGCAGTTCTTC.

The chain combines TRBV7-8 with TRBJ2-7; 7 bases fit TRBD1. With 5 bases clipped from V and 6 bases from J, the junction kept 4 bases outside the gene matches. Per germline, CDR1 SGHVS and CDR2 FQNEAQ. The CDR3 contains 12 residues. As DNA, the CDR3 is TGTGCCAGCAGCCCCGACAGGGCCGAGCAGTACTTC. Its translation: CASSPDRAEQYF.

The chain carries TRBV9 and TRBJ2-1; TRBD2 agrees at 11 bases. The germline CDR1 and CDR2 sequences are SGDLS and YYNGEE. V was clipped by 0 bases and J by 8 bases; unmatched bases: 7. The CDR3 runs to 16 residues. The chain's CDR3 is CASSVATSGSGYEQFF. For the CDR3, the DNA is TGTGCCAGCAGCGTAGCTACTAGCGGGAGCGGCTATGAGCAGTTCTTC.